The clone carrying this T cell receptor beta chain was observed many times. Its antigen is currently unknown. TCRdb redid the calling of the multiplex PCR reads with MiXCR, one entry per CDR3 protein. The sample contains about 89,000 distinct CDR3 sequences, roughly 29% of which appear only once. Samples came from axillary lymph nodes draining the breast cancer. These data are taken from a study of breast tumors, draining lymph nodes, adjacent tissues. Whole-study findings and limits: Data only fit, rather than demonstrated, lymph node origin of most tumor T cells. Tumors had less TCR diversity than lymph nodes, more than nontumor tissue. Tumor and nontumor repertoires were significantly more similar in luminal-like than in basal-like breast cancer.

This CDR3 is built from 15 residues. V was cut by 1 base and J by 7 bases, with 11 bases left in between. CDR1 and CDR2 (germline): LGHNA, YSLEER. The specimen sequenced was axillary lymph node tissue. This TCR was recovered from a female donor with breast cancer. Some clones in this sample may be carry-over from other donors' samples. The chain links TRBV4-3 to TRBJ1-6; unclear D gene. The CDR3 nucleotides are TGCGCCAGCAGCCAAGGTCTCTCCACAAATTCACCCCTCCACTTT. Translating it yields CASSQGLSTNSPLHF.